This entry features one TCR beta chain sequence. Antigen: not known. This CDR3 is 16 amino acids long. The germline gives CDR1 LGHNA, CDR2 YNFKEQ. V gave up 0 bases and J gave up 5 bases, with 16 bases separating them. The PCR had 60 Vbeta and 13 Jbeta primers. The table came from immunoSEQ multiplex PCR; TCRdb's copy has only in-frame clones and leaves some out. The sample lists 170,000 or so clones; roughly 80% were seen once. The data derive from a study of cytomegalovirus exposure and HLA in healthy donors. Findings and limits, study-wide: The authors reported that TCR beta sequences could predict HLA-A and HLA-B alleles. These predictions were accurate for most subjects in the first cohort. Exclusion as indistinguishable affected some V segments, including TRBV6-2 and TRBV6-3. TCR beta V- and J-gene trimming was later associated with a missense DCLRE1C variant.

Sequencing was carried out using PBMCs. The rearrangement joins TRBV4-2 to TRBJ1-2; D is unclear. This receptor was identified in a man younger than 45 in good health and CMV-seropositive. The DNA of the CDR3 is TGTGCCAGCAGCCAAGATCTTAACGGCGGCTCTTATGGCTACACCTTC. Translating it yields CASSQDLNGGSYGYTF.